This T cell receptor beta chain was documented in a study of blood T cell repertoires in COVID-19. The wider study: PBMCs, B-cell-depleted T cells, or T cells were the source of the cDNA or gDNA that made up the material.

The CDR3 contains 15 residues. With V trimmed by 4 bases and J by 2 bases, 7 bases remained unmatched. The germline V gene has CDR1 SGHKS and CDR2 YYEKEE (reference sequence). In the original processing: Researchers report that nucleated cell counts were estimated from reference gene primer amplification. Some clones are missing from TCRdb's copy, which holds only in-frame ones; the method was immunoSEQ multiplex PCR. V, J and clone size are taken as reported in that table, and D and trimming were inferred from the DNA itself. The table lists 120,000 or so clones, approximately 83% of them singletons.

The V call is TRBV5-5, the J call TRBJ2-7, with 9 nucleotides matching TRBD1. This sequence originates from an elderly man with active or convalescent COVID-19. What was sequenced was peripheral blood. CDR3 sequence: CASSPGQGTTYEQYF. CDR3 in DNA: TGTGCCAGCAGCCCGGGACAGGGCACTACCTACGAGCAGTACTTC.